This T cell receptor (beta chain) was sequenced during a study of Tregs in tolerant kidney transplant recipients. Study background: Sorting of CD4+CD25+CD127- cells followed approximately three-day belatacept mixed lymphocyte reactions, sometimes with roughly 5-day graft donor restimulation. Antibodies separated recipient from donor cells.

This clone has only a few counts. The antigen remains undetermined. CDR1 is LGHNT and CDR2 is FRNRAP in the germline V gene. CDR3 length: 15 amino acids. V lost 7 bases to trimming and J lost 4 bases; unmatched junction nucleotides: 4. Repertoires were generated with immunoSEQ multiplex PCR, while TCRdb's copy carries only in-frame clones and drops some. In the table there are under 45,000 clones, around 95% of which are singletons. The sample was Tregs from blood cultured with allogeneic cells. This clonotype was sampled from a human donor in good health. The chain joins TRBV12-5 to TRBJ2-2; 12 nucleotides line up with TRBD2. In nucleotides, the CDR3 is TGTGCTAGTGCCGGACTAGCGGGGTCCACCGGGGAGCTGTTTTTT. Translation gives CASAGLAGSTGELFF.